These 28 T cell receptor beta chains came from one sample sequenced in a study of T cells in Graves' hyperthyroidism and ophthalmopathy. What was amplified from RNA transcripts were TCR beta CDR3 regions. The HTBI primer set was used in a first-round RT-PCR of the TCR CDR3. TCRdb independently ran MiXCR on the multiplex PCR reads; one entry per CDR3 protein. Counted here are hundreds of thousands of distinct CDR3 sequences, 46% occurring once; the ten biggest clones make up about 7.9%. Sequencing input: peripheral blood or thyroid tissue (not recorded which). Receptors were obtained from a young woman with Graves' hyperthyroidism.

This clonotype was seen ten or more times. This rearrangement joins TRBV29-1 to TRBJ2-7; 12 bases agree with TRBD1. In germline, CDR1 is SQVTM, CDR2 ANQGSEA. Losses at the gene ends were 0 bases for V and 4 bases for J; bases not matched to a gene: 7. The CDR3 contains 16 residues. CDR3 in DNA: TGCAGCGTTGAAGATTGGGGGACAGGGGGCAGGTACGAGCAGTACTTC. Its protein product is CSVEDWGTGGRYEQYF.

The chain carries TRBV19 and TRBJ1-1, with D unclear. The CDR3 runs 15 residues. CDR1 is LNHDA and CDR2 is SQIVND in the germline V gene (reference sequence). V was pared by 1 base and J by 4 bases, with 13 bases between. The CDR3 sequence: CASSIGQTSSTEAFF. The CDR3 DNA reads as TGTGCCAGTAGTATAGGTCAGACTTCGAGCACTGAAGCTTTCTTT.

This clonotype has more than one count but fewer than ten. The chain has TRBV2 and TRBJ2-7; 10 positions agree with TRBD2. The CDR3 covers 13 residues. V lost 4 bases to trimming and J lost 4 bases; unmatched junction nucleotides: 1. CDR1 and CDR2 (germline): SNHLY, FYNNEI. CDR3 in amino acids: CASSVSGRYEQYF. For the CDR3, the DNA is TGTGCCAGCAGTGTTAGCGGGAGGTACGAGCAGTACTTC.

This clonotype was counted between two and nine times. This rearrangement joins TRBV7-2 to TRBJ1-1; D uncertain. Germline CDR1 and CDR2: SGHTA and FQGNSA. V was pared by 1 base and J by 4 bases, with 10 bases between. The CDR3 runs to 14 residues. This CDR3 is CASSLGRLFTEAFF. In nucleotides, the CDR3 is TGTGCCAGCAGCTTAGGCAGACTCTTCACTGAAGCTTTCTTT.

This clonotype was found once. The chain joins TRBV4-2 to TRBJ1-2; the D gene is possibly TRBD1 (6 bases). Germline assignment: CDR1 LGHNA and CDR2 YNFKEQ. V was shortened by 0 bases and J by 3 bases, with 17 bases between the two germline ends. This CDR3 region has 17 residues. CDR3 region: CASSQDADRGTYYGYTF. The CDR3 nucleotides are TGTGCCAGCAGCCAAGATGCGGACAGAGGAACCTACTATGGCTACACCTTC.

The V and J genes are TRBV9 and TRBJ2-7, with D perhaps TRBD1 (6 bases). V shed 3 bases and J shed 2 bases, with 12 bases lying between them. The CDR3 is 14 amino acids. CDR1 is SGDLS and CDR2 is YYNGEE in the germline V gene. In DNA, the CDR3 is TGTGCCAGCAGCGGTGGACAGAAAGCCTACGAGCAGTACTTC. Protein: CASSGGQKAYEQYF.

CDR3 loop: CSVGTGNKDTQYF. In DNA, the CDR3 is TGCAGCGTGGGGACAGGCAACAAAGATACGCAGTATTTT. The J gene is TRBJ2-3, the V gene TRBV29-1, with 8 bases lining up with TRBD1. The CDR3 is 13 residues long. The V and J ends lost 6 bases and 5 bases, in that order; junction bases with no gene match: 7. Germline V lookup: CDR1 SQVTM, CDR2 ANQGSEA.

V gene TRBV7-2 combines with J gene TRBJ1-2, with a possible D match to TRBD1 (6 bases). This CDR3 is 17 amino acids long. CDR1 and CDR2 from the germline V gene are SGHTA and FQGNSA. V lost 4 bases, J lost 8 bases, and 26 bases lay in between. CDR3 in amino acids: CASSSPPRQVFPMGYTF. CDR3 DNA sequence: TGTGCCAGCAGCTCCCCCCCGAGACAGGTTTTTCCTATGGGCTACACCTTC.

This clonotype was seen many times. V gene TRBV7-9 combines with J gene TRBJ1-3; 11 bases line up with TRBD1. Germline CDR1 is SEHNR and CDR2 is FQNEAQ (reference sequence). The CDR3 length is 13 residues. V shed 9 bases, J shed 8 bases, and the junction held 6 bases outside the gene matches. The CDR3 DNA reads TGTGCCAGACAAGGACAGGGGGCTGACACCATATATTTT. It is translated as CARQGQGADTIYF.

Of note for this clonotype: One base away lies a much larger clone, so this may be a sequencing read error. The rearrangement uses TRBV7-6 and TRBJ1-2; D remains ambiguous. The length of the CDR3 is 14 residues. Germline lookup yields CDR1 SGHVS and CDR2 FNYEAQ. The CDR3 loop reads CASSLDTTNYDYTF. CDR3 nucleotides: TGTGCCAGCAGCTTAGACACGACTAACTATGACTACACCTTC.

The chain couples TRBV7-9 to TRBJ2-7; maybe TRBD2 (6 bases). V lost 0 bases and J lost 0, with 15 bases in between. The CDR3 is 17 residues long. Per the germline V gene, CDR1 is SEHNR and CDR2 is FQNEAQ (reference sequence). In nucleotides, the CDR3 is TGTGCCAGCAGCTTAGCGAGTAAGGAGGGTCTCTCCTACGAGCAGTACTTC. The encoded protein is CASSLASKEGLSYEQYF.

J is TRBJ2-5 and V is TRBV10-3; 9 bases are a match to TRBD1. The CDR3 is 14 residues long. Germline loops: CDR1 ENHRY, CDR2 SYGVKD. After removal of 5 bases from V and 4 bases from J, the junction contained 5 bases not matched to a gene. DNA for the CDR3: TGTGCCATCAGTAGAGGGACAGGGTCAGAGACCCAGTACTTC. Protein: CAISRGTGSETQYF.

V gene TRBV29-1 combines with J gene TRBJ1-3; 8 bases fit TRBD1. The CDR3 totals 10 residues. Per the germline V gene, CDR1 is SQVTM and CDR2 is ANQGSEA. Unmatched junction bases numbered 3, after V lost 6 bases and J lost 11 bases. CDR3: CSVGGQAIYF. The DNA for the CDR3 is TGCAGCGTGGGGGGACAGGCCATATATTTT.

The CDR3 bases are TGTGCCAGCAGTAACGTTGCGCCGGGTACCGGGGAGCTGTTTTTT. Protein product: CASSNVAPGTGELFF. This chain uses TRBV14 with TRBJ2-2, with no clear D. Germline lookup yields CDR1 SGHDN and CDR2 FVKESK. Trimming left V 6 bases short and J 5 bases short, with 16 bases between. The CDR3 consists of 15 residues. Drawing the rest from reference TRBV14 and TRBJ2-2, the complete variable domain is EAGVTQFPSHSVIEKGQTVTLRCDPISGHDNLYWYRRVMGKEIKFLLHFVKESKQDESGMPNNRFLAERTGGTYSTLKVQPAELEDSGVYFCASSNVAPGTGELFFGEGSRLTVL.

This chain uses TRBV24-1 with TRBJ1-4; D gene ambiguous. The germline V gene encodes CDR1 KGHDR and CDR2 SFDVKD. The CDR3 runs to 14 residues. V gave up 3 bases and J gave up 6 bases, with 10 bases separating them. This chain's CDR3 is CATSDHREDEKLFF. CDR3 coding DNA: TGTGCCACCAGTGATCATCGGGAAGATGAAAAACTGTTTTTT.

The chain recombines TRBV5-1 with TRBJ2-7, with TRBD1 identical over 9 bases. V lost 0 bases and J lost 5; bases outside the gene matches: 6. The CDR3 extends over 15 amino acids. From germline, CDR1 is SGHRS and CDR2 YFSETQ. The CDR3 spells CASSLGRTGDHEQYF. CDR3 DNA: TGCGCCAGCAGCTTGGGCAGGACAGGGGACCACGAGCAGTACTTC. Variable domain in full (rest from reference TRBV5-1 and TRBJ2-7): KAGVTQTPRYLIKTRGQQVTLSCSPISGHRSVSWYQQTPGQGLQFLFEYFSETQRNKGNFPGRFSGRQFSNSRSEMNVSTLELGDSALYLCASSLGRTGDHEQYFGPGTRLTVT.

The chain recombines TRBV24-1 with TRBJ1-2; no definite D call. The length of the CDR3 is 15 residues. V lost 12 bases to trimming and J lost 0 bases, with 19 bases between them. CDR1 KGHDR and CDR2 SFDVKD come from the germline V gene. The chain's CDR3 is CAPPVRQGTNYGYTF. The CDR3 region has the DNA TGTGCCCCTCCTGTTAGACAAGGGACTAACTATGGCTACACCTTC.

This sequence joins TRBV6-5 and TRBJ2-7; D call uncertain. Germline V gene lookup returns CDR1 MNHEY and CDR2 SVGAGI. With 2 bases removed from V and 2 bases from J, the gap between germline ends came to 10 bases. CDR3 length: 14 residues. CDR3 coding DNA: TGTGCCAGCAGTTACGTGGGCCTAGCCTACGAGCAGTACTTC. This encodes CASSYVGLAYEQYF.

The gene calls are TRBV29-1 and TRBJ1-5; D remains unclear. Germline V gene data show CDR1 as SQVTM and CDR2 as ANQGSEA. Trimming shortened V by 7 bases and J by 1 base, and 8 bases separated the two germline ends. The CDR3 is made up of 12 amino acids. CDR3 protein: CSDGVSNQPQHF. In nucleotides, the CDR3 is TGCAGCGACGGGGTGAGCAATCAGCCCCAGCATTTT.

The J gene is TRBJ1-2, the V gene TRBV9; D not certain. Trimming removed 2 bases from V and 7 bases from J, with 12 bases in between. This CDR3 has 13 amino acids. Germline CDR1 is SGDLS and CDR2 is YYNGEE. CDR3 in amino acids: CASSVGGDGGYTF. CDR3 bases: TGTGCCAGCAGCGTGGGTGGGGATGGTGGCTACACCTTC.

This clonotype was observed a few times. The rearrangement uses TRBV7-8 and TRBJ2-7; D perhaps matches TRBD1 (6 bases). V lost 5 bases and J lost 5, with 19 bases in between. The length of the CDR3 is 15 residues. CDR1 SGHVS and CDR2 FQNEAQ come from the germline V gene. CDR3 sequence: CASSPTLGGVDEQYF. CDR3 bases: TGTGCCAGCAGCCCAACCCTAGGGGGAGTTGACGAGCAGTACTTC.

The sample holds many counts of this clonotype. The chain has TRBV2 and TRBJ1-1; 10 bases line up with TRBD1. The germline V gene has CDR1 SNHLY and CDR2 FYNNEI. The CDR3 contains 14 residues. J lost 4 bases, V lost 6 bases, and 5 bases had no gene match. DNA of the CDR3: TGTGCCAGCAGGTGGGACAGGGGTGGCACTGAAGCTTTCTTT. Its translation: CASRWDRGGTEAFF.

Notes on this clonotype: It may be a read error: a sequence one base away is much more abundant. CDR3 region: CASSQGGTYNSLLHF. The CDR3 nucleotides are TGTGCCAGCAGCCAAGGAGGCACCTATAATTCACTCCTCCACTTT. This chain links TRBV14 with TRBJ1-6; no reliable D call. The CDR3 is made up of 15 amino acids. Germline V gene lookup returns CDR1 SGHDN and CDR2 FVKESK.

V is TRBV11-1 and J is TRBJ2-2, with 7 nucleotides matching TRBD1. The CDR3 is 15 residues long. The V gene's germline CDR1 is SGHAT and CDR2 FQDESV (reference sequence). With V trimmed by 2 bases and J by 4 bases, 4 bases remained unmatched. CDR3 in DNA: TGTGCCAGCAGCTTACCGGGACAGACCACCGGGGAGCTGTTTTTT. Translated, it gives CASSLPGQTTGELFF.

The rearrangement uses TRBV7-9 and TRBJ2-2, with 11 bases that match TRBD2. The V gene end was trimmed by 3 bases and the J gene end by 2 bases; junction bases not matched to a gene: 2. The CDR3 contains 16 residues. Germline lookup yields CDR1 SEHNR and CDR2 FQNEAQ (reference sequence). CDR3 protein: CASSLTSGINTGELFF. Here the CDR3 DNA reads TGTGCCAGCAGCTTGACTAGCGGGATTAACACCGGGGAGCTGTTTTTT.

V is TRBV29-1 and J is TRBJ2-2, with 8 bases lining up with TRBD1. The J segment lost 6 bases and the V segment lost 6 bases, leaving 9 bases of the junction unmatched. Germline values: CDR1 SQVTM, CDR2 ANQGSEA. This CDR3 has 14 amino acids. CDR3 in DNA: TGCAGCGTAACAACAGGGGGACCCTCCGGGGAGCTGTTTTTT. It specifies CSVTTGGPSGELFF.

This clonotype occurred many times. The chain uses TRBV9 and TRBJ1-2; the D gene is possibly TRBD1 (5 bases). CDR1 SGDLS and CDR2 YYNGEE come from the germline V gene. Deletions cut 1 base from V and 4 bases from J, with 17 bases between. The CDR3 loop spans 16 amino acids. The CDR3 spells CASSVFGQGNIYGYTF. The CDR3 DNA reads as TGTGCCAGCAGCGTATTTGGGCAGGGCAATATCTATGGCTACACCTTC.

This clonotype was found a few times. V usage is TRBV29-1 and J usage is TRBJ1-2; TRBD1 matches at 8 bases. Germline loops: CDR1 SQVTM, CDR2 ANQGSEA. The V gene end was trimmed by 7 bases and the J gene end by 4 bases; junction bases not matched to a gene: 5. CDR3 length equals 12 residues. CDR3 in DNA: TGCAGCGCTAGACAGGGGAGCTATGGCTACACCTTC. Protein product: CSARQGSYGYTF.